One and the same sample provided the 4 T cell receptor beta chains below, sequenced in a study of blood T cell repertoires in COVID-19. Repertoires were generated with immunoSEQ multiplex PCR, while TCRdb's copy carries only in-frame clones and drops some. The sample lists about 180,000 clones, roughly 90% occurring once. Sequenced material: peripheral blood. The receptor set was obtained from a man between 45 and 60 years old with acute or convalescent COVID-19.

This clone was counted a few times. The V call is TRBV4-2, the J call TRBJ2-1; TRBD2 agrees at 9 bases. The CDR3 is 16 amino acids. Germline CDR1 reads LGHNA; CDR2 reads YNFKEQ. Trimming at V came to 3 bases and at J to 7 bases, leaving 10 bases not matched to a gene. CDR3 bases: TGTGCCAGCAGCCAGGCCGTAGCGGGAGAGAGTAATGAGCAGTTCTTC. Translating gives CASSQAVAGESNEQFF.

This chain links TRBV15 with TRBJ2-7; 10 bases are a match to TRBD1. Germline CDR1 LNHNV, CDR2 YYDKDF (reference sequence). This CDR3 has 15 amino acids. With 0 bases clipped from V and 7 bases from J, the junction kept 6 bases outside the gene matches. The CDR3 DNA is TGTGCCACCAGCAGAGAGGGACAGGGGTTTTGGGAGCAGTACTTC. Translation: CATSREGQGFWEQYF.

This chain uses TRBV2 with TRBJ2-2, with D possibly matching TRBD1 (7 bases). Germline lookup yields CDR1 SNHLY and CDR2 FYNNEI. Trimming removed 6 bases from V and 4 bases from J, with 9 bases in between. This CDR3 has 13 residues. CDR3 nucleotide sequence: TGTGCCAGCAGGCAGGGGGGCACCGGGGAGCTGTTTTTT. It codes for CASRQGGTGELFF.

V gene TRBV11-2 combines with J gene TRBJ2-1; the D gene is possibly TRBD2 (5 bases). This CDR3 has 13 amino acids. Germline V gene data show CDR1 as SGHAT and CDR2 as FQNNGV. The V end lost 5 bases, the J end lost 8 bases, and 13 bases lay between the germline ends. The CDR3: CASSTVLAYEQFF. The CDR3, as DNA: TGTGCCAGCAGCACCGTCCTAGCCTATGAGCAGTTCTTC. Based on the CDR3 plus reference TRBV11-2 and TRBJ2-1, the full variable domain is EAGVAQSPRYKIIEKRQSVAFWCNPISGHATLYWYQQILGQGPKLLIQFQNNGVVDDSQLPKDRFSAERLKGVDSTLKIQPAKLEDSAVYLCASSTVLAYEQFFGPGTRLTVL.